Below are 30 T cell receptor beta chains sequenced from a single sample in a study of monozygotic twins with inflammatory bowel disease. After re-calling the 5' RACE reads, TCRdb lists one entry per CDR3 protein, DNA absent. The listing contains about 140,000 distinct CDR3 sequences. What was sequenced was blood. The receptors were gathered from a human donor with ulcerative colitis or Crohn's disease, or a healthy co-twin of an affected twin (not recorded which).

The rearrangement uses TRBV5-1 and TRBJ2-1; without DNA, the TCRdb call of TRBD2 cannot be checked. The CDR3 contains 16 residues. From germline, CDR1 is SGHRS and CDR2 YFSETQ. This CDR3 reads CASSPDGGLAGVEQFF. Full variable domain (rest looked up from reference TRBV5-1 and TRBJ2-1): KAGVTQTPRYLIKTRGQQVTLSCSPISGHRSVSWYQQTPGQGLQFLFEYFSETQRNKGNFPGRFSGRQFSNSRSEMNVSTLELGDSALYLCASSPDGGLAGVEQFFGPGTRLTVL.

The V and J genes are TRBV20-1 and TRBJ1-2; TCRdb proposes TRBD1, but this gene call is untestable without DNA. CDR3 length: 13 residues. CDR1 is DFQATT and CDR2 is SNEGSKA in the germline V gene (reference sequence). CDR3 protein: CSAIIPPGYGYTF.

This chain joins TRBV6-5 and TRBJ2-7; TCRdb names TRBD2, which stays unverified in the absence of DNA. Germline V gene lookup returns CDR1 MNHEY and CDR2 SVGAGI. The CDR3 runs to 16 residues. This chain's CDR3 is CASSYPGTSDPLEQYF.

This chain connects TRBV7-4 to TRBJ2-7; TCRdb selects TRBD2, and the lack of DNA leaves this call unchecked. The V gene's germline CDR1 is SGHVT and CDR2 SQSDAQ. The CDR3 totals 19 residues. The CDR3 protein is CASSLAPGLAERGKYEQYF.

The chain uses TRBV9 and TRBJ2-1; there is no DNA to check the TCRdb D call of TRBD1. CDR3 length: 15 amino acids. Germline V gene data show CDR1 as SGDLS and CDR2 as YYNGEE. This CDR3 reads CASTGGGVNYNEQFF.

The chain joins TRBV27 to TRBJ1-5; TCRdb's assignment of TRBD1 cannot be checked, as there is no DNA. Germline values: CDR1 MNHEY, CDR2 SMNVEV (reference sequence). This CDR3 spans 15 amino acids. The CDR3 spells CASSPRAAGNQPQHF.

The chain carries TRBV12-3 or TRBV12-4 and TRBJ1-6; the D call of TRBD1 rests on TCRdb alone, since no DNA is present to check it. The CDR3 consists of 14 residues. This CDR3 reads CASREGQSNSPLHF.

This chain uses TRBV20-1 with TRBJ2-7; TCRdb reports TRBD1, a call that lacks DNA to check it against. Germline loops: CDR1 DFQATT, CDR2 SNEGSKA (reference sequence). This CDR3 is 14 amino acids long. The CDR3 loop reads CSARDPRGVYEQYF.

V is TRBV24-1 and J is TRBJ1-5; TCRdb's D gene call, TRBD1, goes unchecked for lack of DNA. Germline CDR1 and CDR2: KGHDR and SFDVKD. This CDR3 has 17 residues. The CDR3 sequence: CATSDPKGTVSNQPQHF.

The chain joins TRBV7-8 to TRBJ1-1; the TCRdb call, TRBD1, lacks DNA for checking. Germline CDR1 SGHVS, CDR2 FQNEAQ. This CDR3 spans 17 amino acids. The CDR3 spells CASSLAPGPQQNTEAFF.

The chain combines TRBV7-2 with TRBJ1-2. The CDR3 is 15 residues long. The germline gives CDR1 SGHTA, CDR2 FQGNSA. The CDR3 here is CASGRGGGMDYGYTF.

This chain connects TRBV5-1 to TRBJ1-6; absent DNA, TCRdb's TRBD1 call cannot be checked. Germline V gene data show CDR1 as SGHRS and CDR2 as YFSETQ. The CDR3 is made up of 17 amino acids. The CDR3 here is CASSPAPPGRSNSPLHF.

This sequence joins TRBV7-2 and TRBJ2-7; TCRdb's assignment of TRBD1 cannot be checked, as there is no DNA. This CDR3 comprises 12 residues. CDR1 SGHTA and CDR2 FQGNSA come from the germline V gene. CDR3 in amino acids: CAAGRGNYEQYF.

CDR3 protein: CASSLAGAAPLYNEQFF. The rearrangement joins TRBV6-2 or TRBV6-3 to TRBJ2-1; TCRdb returns TRBD1, unconfirmable since there is no DNA. The germline V gene has CDR1 MNHEY and CDR2 SVGEGT. The CDR3 extends over 17 amino acids.

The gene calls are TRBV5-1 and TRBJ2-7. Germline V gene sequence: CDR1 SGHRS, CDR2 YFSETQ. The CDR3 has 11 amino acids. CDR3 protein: CASSLVNEQYF.

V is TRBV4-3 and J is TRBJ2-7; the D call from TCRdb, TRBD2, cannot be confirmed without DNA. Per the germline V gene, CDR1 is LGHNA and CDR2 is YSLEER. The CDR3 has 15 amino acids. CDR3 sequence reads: CASSRNSKAEYEQYF.

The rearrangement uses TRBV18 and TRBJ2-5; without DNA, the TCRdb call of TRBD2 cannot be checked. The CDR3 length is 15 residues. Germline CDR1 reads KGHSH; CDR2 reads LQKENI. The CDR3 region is CASSPRRGGLETQYF. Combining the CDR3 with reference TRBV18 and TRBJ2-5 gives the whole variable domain NAGVMQNPRHLVRRRGQEARLRCSPMKGHSHVYWYRQLPEEGLKFMVYLQKENIIDESGMPKERFSAEFPKEGPSILRIQQVVRGDSAAYFCASSPRRGGLETQYFGPGTRLLVL.

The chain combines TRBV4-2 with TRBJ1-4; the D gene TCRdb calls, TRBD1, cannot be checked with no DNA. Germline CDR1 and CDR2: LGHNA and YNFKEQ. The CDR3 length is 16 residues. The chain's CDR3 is CASSQDPGTGAEKLFF.

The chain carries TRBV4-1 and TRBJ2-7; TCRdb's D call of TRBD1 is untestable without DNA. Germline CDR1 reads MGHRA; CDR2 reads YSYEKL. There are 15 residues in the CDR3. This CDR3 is CASSHTGGSTYEQYF.

CDR3 sequence reads: CASSLRKSGGIYEQYF. The chain is built from TRBV3-1 and TRBJ2-7; no DNA is available, so the TRBD1 call from TCRdb remains unchecked. Germline V gene sequence: CDR1 LGHDT, CDR2 YNNKEL (reference sequence). The CDR3 covers 16 residues.

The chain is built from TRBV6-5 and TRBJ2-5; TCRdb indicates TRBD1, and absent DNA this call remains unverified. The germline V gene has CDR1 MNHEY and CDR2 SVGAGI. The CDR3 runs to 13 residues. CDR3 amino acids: CASSYTAGETQYF.

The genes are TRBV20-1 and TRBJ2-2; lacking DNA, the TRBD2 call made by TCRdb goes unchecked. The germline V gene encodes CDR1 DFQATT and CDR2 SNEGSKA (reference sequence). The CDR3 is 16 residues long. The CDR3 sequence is CSARDPRGGGTGELFF.

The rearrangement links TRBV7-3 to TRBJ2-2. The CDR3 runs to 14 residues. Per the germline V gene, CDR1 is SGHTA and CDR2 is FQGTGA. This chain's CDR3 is CASSLLGNTGELFF. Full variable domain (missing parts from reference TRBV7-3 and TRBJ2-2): GAGVSQTPSNKVTEKGKYVELRCDPISGHTALYWYRQSLGQGPEFLIYFQGTGAADDSGLPNDRFFAVRPEGSVSTLKIQRTERGDSAVYLCASSLLGNTGELFFGEGSRLTVL.

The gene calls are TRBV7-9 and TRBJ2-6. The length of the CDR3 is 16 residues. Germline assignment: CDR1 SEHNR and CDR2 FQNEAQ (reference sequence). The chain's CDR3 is CASSLAVISGANVLTF.

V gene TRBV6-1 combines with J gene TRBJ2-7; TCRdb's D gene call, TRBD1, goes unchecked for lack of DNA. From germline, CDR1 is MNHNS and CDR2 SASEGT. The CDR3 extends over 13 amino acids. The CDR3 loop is CASSDRGIYEQYF.

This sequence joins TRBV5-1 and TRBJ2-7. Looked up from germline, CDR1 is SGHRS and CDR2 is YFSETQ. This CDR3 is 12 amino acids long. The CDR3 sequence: CASIGESGGQYF.

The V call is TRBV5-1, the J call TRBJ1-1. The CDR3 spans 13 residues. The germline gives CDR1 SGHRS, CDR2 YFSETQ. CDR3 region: CASSQVGGTEAFF.

The chain's CDR3 is CAWSVDNFSEQYF. The V gene is TRBV30, the J gene TRBJ2-7. The CDR3 is 13 amino acids. Germline V gives CDR1 GTSNPN, CDR2 SVGIG (reference sequence).

CDR3 amino acids: CASSVEPGTFSYEQYF. The chain combines TRBV9 with TRBJ2-7; the D call from TCRdb, TRBD2, cannot be confirmed without DNA. Germline V CDR1 and CDR2: SGDLS, YYNGEE. The CDR3 spans 16 residues.

The CDR3 reads CASSGLSMNTGELFF. The chain links TRBV6-2 or TRBV6-3 to TRBJ2-2; the TCRdb call, TRBD1, lacks DNA for checking. There are 15 residues in the CDR3. From germline, CDR1 is MNHEY and CDR2 SVGEGT.